The 22 T cell receptor beta chains given below trace back to one sample, sequenced in a study of shared clonotypes between healthy human individuals (dated by TCRdb to 2019 to 2021). CD8 naive samples were CD45RO-negative cells positively selected for CCR7, giving a CD45RA+CCR7+ population that excluded TemRA cells. The library was obtained by the immunoSEQ multiplex PCR assay. TCRdb carries this immuneACCESS record with in-frame sequences only. Its versions omit some clonotypes, under half of them owing to an unresolved V gene in the studies checked, with the rest unexplained. This sample comprises under 1 million clones, just over 95% of them detected only once. The ten top clones hold around 0.21% of the sample. The specimen sequenced was naive CD8+ T cells sorted from blood. What the cell subset or site label conveys for this sample: CD45RA+CCR7+. The receptors here all came from a young man in good health.

The chain joins TRBV5-6 to TRBJ2-4; 13 nucleotides match TRBD2. CDR3 length: 15 residues. Germline V gene data show CDR1 as SGHDT and CDR2 as YYEEEE. Trimming at V came to 3 bases and at J to 12 bases, leaving 9 bases not matched to a gene. The DNA for the CDR3 is TGTGCCAGCAGCTGGACTAGCGGGAGTTCAGCAGATCAGTACTTC. Translating gives CASSWTSGSSADQYF.

CDR3 loop: CASSSYGGTRRDTGELFF. In DNA, the CDR3 is TGTGCCAGCAGCTCATATGGGGGGACCCGGCGGGACACCGGGGAGCTGTTTTTT. The V call is TRBV7-9, the J call TRBJ2-2; D may be TRBD2 (6 bases). Trimming shortened V by 4 bases and J by 3 bases, and 21 bases separated the two germline ends. The CDR3 covers 18 residues. Germline V lookup: CDR1 SEHNR, CDR2 FQNEAQ (reference sequence).

This chain uses TRBV7-9 with TRBJ1-1; tentatively, D is TRBD1 (6 bases). Between the trimmed V and J ends, which lost 1 base and 0 bases, there was a span of 9 bases. CDR1 is SEHNR and CDR2 is FQNEAQ in the germline V gene (reference sequence). This CDR3 contains 15 residues. The CDR3 nucleotides are TGTGCCAGCAGCTTAGAACAGGGCCTGAACACTGAAGCTTTCTTT. Its protein is CASSLEQGLNTEAFF. Complete variable domain (other parts from reference TRBV7-9 and TRBJ1-1): DTGVSQNPRHKITKRGQNVTFRCDPISEHNRLYWYRQTLGQGPEFLTYFQNEAQLEKSRLLSDRFSAERPKGSFSTLEIQRTEQGDSAMYLCASSLEQGLNTEAFFGQGTRLTVV.

This rearrangement joins TRBV6-5 to TRBJ2-2, with TRBD1 identical over 7 bases. CDR1 and CDR2 from the germline V gene are MNHEY and SVGAGI. CDR3 size: 14 residues. V was clipped by 7 bases and J by 4 bases; unmatched bases: 6. The CDR3 sequence is CASTQGSGTGELFF. CDR3 bases: TGTGCCAGCACACAGGGGAGCGGCACCGGGGAGCTGTTTTTT.

V and J are TRBV5-4 and TRBJ2-1, with 10 bases lining up with TRBD2. Germline assignment: CDR1 SGHNT and CDR2 YYREEE (reference sequence). The CDR3 length is 16 residues. With 2 bases clipped from V and 4 bases from J, the junction kept 6 bases outside the gene matches. The CDR3 region is CASSLTSGGDYNEQFF. DNA of the CDR3: TGTGCCAGCAGCTTAACGAGCGGGGGGGATTACAATGAGCAGTTCTTC.

V usage is TRBV5-4 and J usage is TRBJ2-2, with 7 bases that match TRBD1. The V gene's germline CDR1 is SGHNT and CDR2 YYREEE (reference sequence). This CDR3 spans 16 amino acids. Trimming cost V 4 bases and J 2 bases; bases outside gene matches: 8. Here the CDR3 DNA reads TGTGCCAGCAGCCCGAGAGGGACAGCTAACACCGGGGAGCTGTTTTTT. Its translation is CASSPRGTANTGELFF.

This clone came up once. V is TRBV27 and J is TRBJ2-5; weak D call: TRBD2 (6 bases). This CDR3 region has 18 residues. Trimming removed 4 bases at V and 2 bases at J, with 23 bases between. Germline V gene data show CDR1 as MNHEY and CDR2 as SMNVEV (reference sequence). CDR3 sequence (DNA): TGTGCCAGCAGTTCCCCGGGTTCCGGGGGAGTGTTGCAAGAGACCCAGTACTTC. The encoded protein is CASSSPGSGGVLQETQYF.

This sequence joins TRBV7-9 and TRBJ2-5; tentative D call: TRBD2 (6 bases). Germline CDR1 is SEHNR and CDR2 is FQNEAQ (reference sequence). V gave up 4 bases and J gave up 1 base, with 16 bases separating them. The CDR3 consists of 16 residues. The CDR3 DNA reads as TGTGCCAGCAGCTGGGCGAGGGGAGCGGGCCAAGAGACCCAGTACTTC. Translating it yields CASSWARGAGQETQYF.

The V call is TRBV7-8, the J call TRBJ2-7, with 14 bases fitting TRBD2. Trimming at V came to 5 bases and at J to 3 bases, leaving 6 bases not matched to a gene. The CDR3 has 16 residues. CDR1 SGHVS and CDR2 FQNEAQ come from the germline V gene. The CDR3 region is CASSGSGTSGSYEQYF. The CDR3 coding sequence is TGTGCCAGCAGCGGAAGCGGGACTAGCGGGAGCTACGAGCAGTACTTC.

The genes are TRBV4-1 and TRBJ2-7; 8 positions match TRBD1. The CDR3 runs to 15 residues. J lost 3 bases, V lost 2 bases, and 6 bases had no gene match. CDR1 is MGHRA, CDR2 YSYEKL, per germline. CDR3 amino acids: CASSQTQGVVYEQYF. CDR3 coding DNA: TGCGCCAGCAGCCAAACACAGGGGGTTGTCTACGAGCAGTACTTC.

The chain combines TRBV6-1 with TRBJ2-1; a possible D gene is TRBD2 (5 bases). This CDR3 has 14 amino acids. The germline CDR1 and CDR2 sequences are MNHNS and SASEGT. V was cut by 6 bases and J by 3 bases, with 12 bases left in between. CDR3 residues: CASRGLGSYNEQFF. CDR3 nucleotide sequence: TGTGCCAGCAGGGGTCTAGGGAGCTACAATGAGCAGTTCTTC.

The chain uses TRBV2 and TRBJ2-1; 9 bases match TRBD2. The CDR3 has 14 amino acids. Germline CDR1 and CDR2: SNHLY and FYNNEI. V lost 0 bases to trimming and J lost 8 bases; unmatched junction nucleotides: 2. DNA for the CDR3: TGTGCCAGCAGTGAAGCTAGCGGGGGCGATGAGCAGTTCTTC. Encoded protein: CASSEASGGDEQFF.

This chain links TRBV9 with TRBJ2-1; D call uncertain. V lost 4 bases to trimming and J lost 2 bases, with 10 bases between them. The germline V gene has CDR1 SGDLS and CDR2 YYNGEE. The CDR3 runs 14 residues. The CDR3 DNA follows: TGTGCCAGCAGCCCATGGAAAACCTACAATGAGCAGTTCTTC. This codes for CASSPWKTYNEQFF.

The J gene is TRBJ2-5, the V gene TRBV10-2, with D possibly TRBD2 on 6 matching bases. The V and J ends lost 2 bases and 5 bases respectively, with 9 bases between them. The germline V gene has CDR1 WSHSY and CDR2 SAAADI. This CDR3 is built from 13 residues. CDR3 sequence reads: CASSELGGETQYF. The CDR3 DNA reads as TGCGCCAGCAGTGAGCTAGGAGGGGAGACCCAGTACTTC.

This chain connects TRBV5-4 to TRBJ2-7, with 8 bases identical to TRBD1. Trimming removed 5 bases from V and 1 base from J; junction bases left unmatched: 2. Germline CDR1 and CDR2: SGHNT and YYREEE (reference sequence). The CDR3 loop spans 13 amino acids. The CDR3 DNA follows: TGTGCCAGCAGGGACAGGGAGTCCTACGAGCAGTACTTC. Protein: CASRDRESYEQYF.

This rearrangement joins TRBV27 to TRBJ2-2; 7 bases line up with TRBD2. Germline CDR1 and CDR2: MNHEY and SMNVEV (reference sequence). The CDR3 is 17 amino acids. Unmatched junction bases numbered 9, after V lost 4 bases and J lost 1 base. CDR3 nucleotide sequence: TGTGCCAGCAGTTCCGCGGGAGAGTGGTGGAACACCGGGGAGCTGTTTTTT. This translates into CASSSAGEWWNTGELFF.

The V gene is TRBV28, the J gene TRBJ2-5; D is unclear. CDR3 length equals 14 residues. Germline loops: CDR1 MDHEN, CDR2 SYDVKM. The germline V and J ends were trimmed by 2 bases and 0 bases, with 7 bases remaining between them. The CDR3 DNA reads TGTGCCAGCAGTTTAAAAGGGTACCAAGAGACCCAGTACTTC. Protein product: CASSLKGYQETQYF.

For the CDR3, the DNA is TGTGCCAGCAGCGTAGTGGGTTCCGGGAGCAATGAGCAGTTCTTC. This sequence encodes CASSVVGSGSNEQFF. The chain combines TRBV9 with TRBJ2-1; maybe TRBD2 (6 bases). V was trimmed by 0 bases and J by 6 bases, leaving 13 bases between them. Germline V lookup: CDR1 SGDLS, CDR2 YYNGEE. The CDR3 has 15 residues.

The chain uses TRBV9 and TRBJ2-7; D might be TRBD2 (7 bases). Trimming took 6 bases from V and 2 from J, leaving 18 bases between them. The CDR3 sequence is 15 residues long. CDR1 and CDR2 from the germline V gene are SGDLS and YYNGEE. CDR3 protein: CASNSAGGLTYEQYF. For the CDR3, the DNA is TGTGCCAGCAATAGTGCCGGGGGGCTCACCTACGAGCAGTACTTC.

This clone was counted only a few times. This rearrangement joins TRBV11-2 to TRBJ2-7; 12 positions match TRBD1. This CDR3 comprises 15 residues. CDR1 is SGHAT, CDR2 FQNNGV, per germline. With V trimmed by 5 bases and J by 5 bases, 7 bases remained unmatched. This chain's CDR3 is CASSDTGTGGNEQYF. The CDR3 region has the DNA TGTGCCAGCAGCGATACCGGGACAGGGGGCAACGAGCAGTACTTC.

The chain links TRBV28 to TRBJ1-2, with D perhaps TRBD1 (5 bases). V lost 8 bases, J lost 3 bases, and 19 bases lay in between. The germline V gene has CDR1 MDHEN and CDR2 SYDVKM. The CDR3 covers 15 residues. CDR3 sequence: CASRDSDTPYYGYTF. In DNA, the CDR3 is TGTGCCAGCCGGGACTCCGATACTCCATACTATGGCTACACCTTC.

This rearrangement joins TRBV2 to TRBJ2-5; 9 bases fit TRBD1. From germline, CDR1 is SNHLY and CDR2 FYNNEI. V shed 11 bases and J 0 bases; nucleotides not matched to a gene: 4. This CDR3 contains 13 residues. DNA of the CDR3: TGTGCCCGGGACAGGGCTAACCAAGAGACCCAGTACTTC. It encodes CARDRANQETQYF. Variable domain in full (rest from reference TRBV2 and TRBJ2-5): EPEVTQTPSHQVTQMGQEVILRCVPISNHLYFYWYRQILGQKVEFLVSFYNNEISEKSEIFDDQFSVERPDGSNFTLKIRSTKLEDSAMYFCARDRANQETQYFGPGTRLLVL.